The source of this TCR beta chain is a study of identical twins. TCRdb redid the calling of the 5' RACE reads with MiXCR, one entry per CDR3 protein. This sample has a few hundred thousand distinct CDR3 sequences, with 20% to 25% found just once. Findings and caveats of the study: For cord blood, abundant beta clonotypes had fewer insertions, unlike memory repertoires, which showed none.

Note on this clonotype: Its specificity is unknown.

The donor group consisted entirely of healthy Caucasians. Another study also made use of these data, one on T cells expressing NK-cell markers. That investigation notes: HCMV specificity of expanded NKG2C+ T cell clones remained unclear.

The sequenced material came from CD4+ T cells sorted from blood. The clonotype was recovered from a woman aged 18-29 years in good health.

Here the CDR3 reads CARTTGQGRRYEQYF. The DNA for the CDR3 is TGTGCCAGAACCACTGGACAGGGGCGACGCTACGAGCAGTACTTC. V and J are TRBV12-3 or TRBV12-4 and TRBJ2-7; TRBD1 matches 9 bases. After removal of 9 bases from V and 3 bases from J, the junction contained 12 bases not matched to a gene. The CDR3 spans 15 residues.